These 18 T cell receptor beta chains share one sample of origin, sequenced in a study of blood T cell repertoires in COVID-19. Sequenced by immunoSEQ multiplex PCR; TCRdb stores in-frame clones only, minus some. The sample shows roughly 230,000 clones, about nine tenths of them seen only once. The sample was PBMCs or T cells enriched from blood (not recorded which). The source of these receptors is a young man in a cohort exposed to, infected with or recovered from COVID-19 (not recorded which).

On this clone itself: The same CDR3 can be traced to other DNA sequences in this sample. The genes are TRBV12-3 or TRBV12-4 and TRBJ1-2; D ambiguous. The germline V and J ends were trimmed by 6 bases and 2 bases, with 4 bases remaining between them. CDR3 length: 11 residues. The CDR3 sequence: CASSPNYGYTF. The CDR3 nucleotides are TGTGCCAGCAGCCCAAACTATGGCTACACCTTC.

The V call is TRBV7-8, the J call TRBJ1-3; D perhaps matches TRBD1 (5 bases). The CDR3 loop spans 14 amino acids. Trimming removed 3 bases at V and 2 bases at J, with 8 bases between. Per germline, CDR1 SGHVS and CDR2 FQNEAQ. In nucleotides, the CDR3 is TGTGCCAGCAGCTTTCCAGGGACTGGAAACACCATATATTTT. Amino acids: CASSFPGTGNTIYF.

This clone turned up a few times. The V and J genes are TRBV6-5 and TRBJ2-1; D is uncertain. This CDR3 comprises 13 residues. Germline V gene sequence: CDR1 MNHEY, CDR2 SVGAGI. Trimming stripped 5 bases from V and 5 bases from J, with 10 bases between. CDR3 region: CASSRAVHNEQFF. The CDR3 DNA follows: TGTGCCAGCAGTAGAGCCGTGCACAATGAGCAGTTCTTC.

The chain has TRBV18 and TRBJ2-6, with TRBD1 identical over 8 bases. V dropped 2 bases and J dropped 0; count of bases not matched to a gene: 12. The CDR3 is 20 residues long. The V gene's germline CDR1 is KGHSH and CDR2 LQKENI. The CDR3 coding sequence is TGTGCCAGCTCACCAGATTCCAGGGGGCGATCTATCTCTGGGGCCAACGTCCTGACTTTC. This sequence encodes CASSPDSRGRSISGANVLTF.

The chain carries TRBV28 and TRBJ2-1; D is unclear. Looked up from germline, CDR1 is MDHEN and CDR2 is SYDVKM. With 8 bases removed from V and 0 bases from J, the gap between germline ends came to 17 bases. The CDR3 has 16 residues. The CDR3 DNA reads TGTGCCAGCCCTCCCCGCAGGTCAACCTCCTACAATGAGCAGTTCTTC. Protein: CASPPRRSTSYNEQFF.

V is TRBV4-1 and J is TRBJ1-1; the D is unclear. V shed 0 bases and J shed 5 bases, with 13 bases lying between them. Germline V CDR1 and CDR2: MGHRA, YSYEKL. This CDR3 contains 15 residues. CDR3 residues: CASSQEERQTTEAFF. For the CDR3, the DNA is TGCGCCAGCAGCCAAGAAGAGAGGCAGACGACTGAAGCTTTCTTT.

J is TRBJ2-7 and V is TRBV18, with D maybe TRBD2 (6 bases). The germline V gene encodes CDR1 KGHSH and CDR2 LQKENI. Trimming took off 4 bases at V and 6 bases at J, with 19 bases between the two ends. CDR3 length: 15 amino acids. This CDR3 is CASSLSGTVEGEQYF. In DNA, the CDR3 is TGTGCCAGCTCACTCTCCGGGACTGTTGAAGGCGAGCAGTACTTC.

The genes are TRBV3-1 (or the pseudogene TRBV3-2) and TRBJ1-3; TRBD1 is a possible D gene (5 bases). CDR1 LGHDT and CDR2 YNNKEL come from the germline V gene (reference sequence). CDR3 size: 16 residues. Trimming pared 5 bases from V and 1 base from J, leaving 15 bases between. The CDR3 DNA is TGTGCCAGCAGCTCAGGCCGCGGGGGGTCTGGAAACACCATATATTTT. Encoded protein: CASSSGRGGSGNTIYF.

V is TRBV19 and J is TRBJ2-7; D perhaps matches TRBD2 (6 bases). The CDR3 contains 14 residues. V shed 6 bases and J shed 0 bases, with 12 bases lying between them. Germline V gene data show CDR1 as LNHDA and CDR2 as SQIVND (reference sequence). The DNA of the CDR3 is TGTGCCAGTAGGGATAGCGGTTACTCCTACGAGCAGTACTTC. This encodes CASRDSGYSYEQYF.

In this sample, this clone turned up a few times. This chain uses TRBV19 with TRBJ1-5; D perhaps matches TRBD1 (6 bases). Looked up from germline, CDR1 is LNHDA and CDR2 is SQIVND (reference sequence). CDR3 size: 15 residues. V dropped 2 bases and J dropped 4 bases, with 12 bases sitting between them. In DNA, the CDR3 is TGTGCCAGTAGTATATCGCGGACAGTTAATCAGCCCCAGCATTTT. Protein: CASSISRTVNQPQHF.

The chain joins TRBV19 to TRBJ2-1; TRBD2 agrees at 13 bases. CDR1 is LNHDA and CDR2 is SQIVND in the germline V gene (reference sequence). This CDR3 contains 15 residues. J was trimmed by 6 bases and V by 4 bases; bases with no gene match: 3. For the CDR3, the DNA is TGTGCCAGTAGTAGGACTAGCGGGAGCACCAATGAGCAGTTCTTC. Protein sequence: CASSRTSGSTNEQFF.

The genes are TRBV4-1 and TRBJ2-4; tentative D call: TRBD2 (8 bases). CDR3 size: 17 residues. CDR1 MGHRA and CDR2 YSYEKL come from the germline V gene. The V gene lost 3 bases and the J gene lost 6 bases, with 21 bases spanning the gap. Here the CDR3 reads CASSQGTVGLGRNIQYF. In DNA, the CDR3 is TGCGCCAGCAGCCAGGGGACAGTGGGACTAGGGCGAAACATTCAGTACTTC.

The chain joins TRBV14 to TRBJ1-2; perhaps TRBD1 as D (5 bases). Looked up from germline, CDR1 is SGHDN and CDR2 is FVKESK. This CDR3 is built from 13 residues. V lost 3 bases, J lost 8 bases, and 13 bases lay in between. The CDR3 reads CASSHLGRSGYTF. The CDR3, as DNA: TGTGCCAGCAGCCATCTGGGGCGTAGCGGCTACACCTTC.

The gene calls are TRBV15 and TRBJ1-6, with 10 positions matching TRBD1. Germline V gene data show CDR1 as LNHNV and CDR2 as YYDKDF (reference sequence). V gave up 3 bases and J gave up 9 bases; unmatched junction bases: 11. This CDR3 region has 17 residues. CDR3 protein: CATSRRTGGMLGSPLHF. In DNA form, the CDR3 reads TGTGCCACCAGCAGGAGGACAGGGGGGATGCTGGGTTCACCCCTCCACTTT. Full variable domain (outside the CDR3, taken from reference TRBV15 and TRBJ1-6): DAMVIQNPRYQVTQFGKPVTLSCSQTLNHNVMYWYQQKSSQAPKLLFHYYDKDFNNEADTPDNFQSRRPNTSFCFLDIRSPGLGDTAMYLCATSRRTGGMLGSPLHFGNGTRLTVT.

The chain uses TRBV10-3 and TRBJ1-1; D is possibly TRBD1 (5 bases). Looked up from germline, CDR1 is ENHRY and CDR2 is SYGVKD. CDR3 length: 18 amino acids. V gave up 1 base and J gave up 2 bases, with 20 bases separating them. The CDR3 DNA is TGTGCCATCAGTGAGTTGGGAGGCGGTGGGGCAAGAAACACTGAAGCTTTCTTT. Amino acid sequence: CAISELGGGGARNTEAFF.

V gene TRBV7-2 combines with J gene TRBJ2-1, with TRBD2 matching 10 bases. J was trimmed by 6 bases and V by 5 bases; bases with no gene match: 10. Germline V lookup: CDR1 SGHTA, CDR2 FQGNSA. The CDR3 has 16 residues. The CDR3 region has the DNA TGTGCCAGCAGCACTGATAGCGGGAGGCTAAGCAATGAGCAGTTCTTC. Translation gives CASSTDSGRLSNEQFF. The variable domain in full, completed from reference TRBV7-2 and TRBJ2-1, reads GAGVSQSPSNKVTEKGKDVELRCDPISGHTALYWYRQSLGQGLEFLIYFQGNSAPDKSGLPSDRFSAERTGGSVSTLTIQRTQQEDSAVYLCASSTDSGRLSNEQFFGPGTRLTVL.

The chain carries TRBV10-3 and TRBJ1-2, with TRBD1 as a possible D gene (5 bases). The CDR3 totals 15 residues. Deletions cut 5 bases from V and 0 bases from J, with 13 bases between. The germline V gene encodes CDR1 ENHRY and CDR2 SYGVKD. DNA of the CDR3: TGTGCCATCAGTCCTGACAGAACAGCTAACTATGGCTACACCTTC. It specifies CAISPDRTANYGYTF.

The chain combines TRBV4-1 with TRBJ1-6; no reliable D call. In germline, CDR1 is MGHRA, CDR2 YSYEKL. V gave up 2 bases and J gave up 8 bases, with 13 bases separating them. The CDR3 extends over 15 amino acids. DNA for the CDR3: TGCGCCAGCAGCCAACCCGGGTTCCAAGATTCACCCCTCCACTTT. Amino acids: CASSQPGFQDSPLHF.